One sample yielded the 17 T cell receptor beta chains listed below, sequenced in a study of blood T cell repertoires in COVID-19. Assay used: immunoSEQ multiplex PCR; TCRdb lists only in-frame clones, some missing. The sample has fewer than 150,000 clones; roughly 84% are singletons. Specimen: PBMCs or T cells enriched from blood (not recorded which). These receptors were collected from a man between 50 and 59 years old in a cohort exposed to, infected with or recovered from COVID-19 (not recorded which).

The table lists this clone with a few counts. DNA for the CDR3: TGTGCCATCCGCGGGACCTCCAAAAACATTCAGTACTTC. It specifies CAIRGTSKNIQYF. The gene calls are TRBV21-1 and TRBJ2-4; the table names TRBD2, a call not compared with the DNA. TRBV21-1 is a documented pseudogene. This CDR3 has 13 amino acids.

Concerning this clone: This sample also contains other DNA sequences that code for the same CDR3. The rearrangement joins TRBV9 to TRBJ2-3; TRBD2 might be the D (7 bases). Germline CDR1 reads SGDLS; CDR2 reads YYNGEE. The CDR3 has 14 residues. Trimming removed 2 bases at V and 4 bases at J, with 11 bases between. CDR3 loop: CASSVGGRADTQYF. CDR3 coding DNA: TGTGCCAGCAGCGTCGGGGGGCGGGCAGATACGCAGTATTTT.

In the case of this clone: Mismatch with germline at one junction end may stem from a read error. This sequence joins TRBV11-2 and TRBJ2-4; 7 positions agree with TRBD1. Per germline, CDR1 SGHAT and CDR2 FQNNGV. This CDR3 is 12 amino acids long. The CDR3: CASSSEGTATTF. The CDR3 nucleotides read TGTGCCAGCAGCTCCGAAGGGACAGCTACTACCTTC.

The chain has TRBV2 and TRBJ2-3, with 14 bases matching TRBD2. This CDR3 contains 16 residues. The ends lost 6 bases at V and 2 bases at J; junction bases unmatched: 4. The germline gives CDR1 SNHLY, CDR2 FYNNEI. This CDR3 is CASRTGLAGDTDTQYF. Written as DNA, the CDR3 is TGTGCCAGCAGGACGGGACTAGCGGGGGACACAGATACGCAGTATTTT.

The V and J genes are TRBV5-6 and TRBJ2-1; a possible D gene is TRBD2 (5 bases). CDR1 is SGHDT and CDR2 is YYEEEE in the germline V gene. V lost 6 bases and J 3 bases, leaving 16 bases between the germline ends. The CDR3 sequence is 15 residues long. The CDR3 protein is CASTIGAGYYNEQFF. In DNA form, the CDR3 reads TGTGCCAGCACCATAGGTGCGGGCTACTACAATGAGCAGTTCTTC. Complete variable domain (other parts from reference TRBV5-6 and TRBJ2-1): DAGVTQSPTHLIKTRGQQVTLRCSPKSGHDTVSWYQQALGQGPQFIFQYYEEEERQRGNFPDRFSGHQFPNYSSELNVNALLLGDSALYLCASTIGAGYYNEQFFGPGTRLTVL.

This clone was counted between two and nine times. This chain links TRBV7-8 with TRBJ2-7, with TRBD1 matching over 8 bases. The length of the CDR3 is 15 residues. The germline gives CDR1 SGHVS, CDR2 FQNEAQ. Unmatched junction bases numbered 11, after V lost 8 bases and J lost 2 bases. In DNA, the CDR3 is TGTGCCAGCCGCCTTAGAGGGACAGGTGCCTACGAGCAGTACTTC. Its translation: CASRLRGTGAYEQYF.

The chain joins TRBV5-1 to TRBJ1-3; tentative D call: TRBD1 (5 bases). Germline values: CDR1 SGHRS, CDR2 YFSETQ. V lost 4 bases and J lost 0, with 8 bases in between. The CDR3 loop spans 14 amino acids. The CDR3 region is CASSPGGSGNTIYF. In DNA, the CDR3 is TGCGCCAGCAGCCCCGGGGGCTCTGGAAACACCATATATTTT.

The chain couples TRBV27 to TRBJ2-7; TRBD2 is a possible D gene (5 bases). The CDR3 loop spans 12 amino acids. The germline V gene encodes CDR1 MNHEY and CDR2 SMNVEV (reference sequence). Trimming stripped 2 bases from V and 6 bases from J, with 8 bases between. Written as DNA, the CDR3 is TGTGCCAGCAGTTTAGCGGGTACCGAGCAGTACTTC. Translation: CASSLAGTEQYF.

The chain uses TRBV27 and TRBJ1-5, with a tentative D call TRBD1 (5 bases). The CDR3 is made up of 19 amino acids. Per germline, CDR1 MNHEY and CDR2 SMNVEV (reference sequence). Trimming left V 5 bases short and J 1 base short, with 24 bases between. This chain's CDR3 is CASSPWGVEYTESNQPQHF. The DNA for the CDR3 is TGTGCCAGCAGTCCATGGGGGGTGGAATATACGGAGAGCAATCAGCCCCAGCATTTT.

The genes are TRBV15 and TRBJ2-7; 8 bases map to TRBD2. This CDR3 has 17 amino acids. The junction had 11 bases not matched to a gene; V was cut back by 0 bases and J by 4 bases. Germline V gene data show CDR1 as LNHNV and CDR2 as YYDKDF (reference sequence). The CDR3 bases are TGTGCCACCAGCAGAGAAGGCAGCGGGAGACTGGATTACGAGCAGTACTTC. This translates into CATSREGSGRLDYEQYF. Together with reference TRBV15 and TRBJ2-7, the CDR3 gives the full variable domain: DAMVIQNPRYQVTQFGKPVTLSCSQTLNHNVMYWYQQKSSQAPKLLFHYYDKDFNNEADTPDNFQSRRPNTSFCFLDIRSPGLGDTAMYLCATSREGSGRLDYEQYFGPGTRLTVT.

The chain carries TRBV19 and TRBJ2-7; 11 bases map to TRBD1. The CDR3 spans 15 residues. CDR1 and CDR2 (germline): LNHDA, SQIVND (reference sequence). Germline trimming cut 7 bases from V and 5 bases from J; bases unmatched to any gene: 10. The CDR3 loop is CASKPGQGGINEQYF. The CDR3 coding sequence is TGTGCCAGTAAACCGGGACAGGGGGGTATCAACGAGCAGTACTTC.

The rearrangement uses TRBV4-3 and TRBJ1-1; D perhaps matches TRBD1 (5 bases). The germline V and J ends were trimmed by 0 bases and 3 bases, with 14 bases remaining between them. The CDR3 contains 16 residues. From germline, CDR1 is LGHNA and CDR2 YSLEER. The CDR3 loop reads CASSQDSPGIYTEAFF. CDR3 in DNA: TGCGCCAGCAGCCAAGATTCCCCAGGGATTTACACTGAAGCTTTCTTT.

This clone appeared a single time. V is TRBV9 and J is TRBJ2-1; 7 bases line up with TRBD1. The germline gives CDR1 SGDLS, CDR2 YYNGEE. CDR3 length equals 15 residues. Losses at the gene ends were 0 bases for V and 2 bases for J; bases not matched to a gene: 2. The CDR3 here is CASSVGGGTYNEQFF. In nucleotides, the CDR3 is TGTGCCAGCAGCGTAGGAGGGGGCACCTACAATGAGCAGTTCTTC.

The J gene is TRBJ2-3, the V gene TRBV27; 11 bases line up with TRBD2. The V gene's germline CDR1 is MNHEY and CDR2 SMNVEV (reference sequence). V trimming: 5 bases; J trimming: 4 bases; junction bases outside the gene matches: 5. The CDR3 has 15 residues. The CDR3 protein is CASSIVAGGPDTQYF. The DNA for the CDR3 is TGTGCCAGCAGTATCGTAGCGGGGGGGCCAGATACGCAGTATTTT.

The chain employs TRBV30 and TRBJ2-7; 7 positions match TRBD2. From germline, CDR1 is GTSNPN and CDR2 SVGIG (reference sequence). V lost 1 base, J lost 3 bases, and 6 bases stayed unmatched. This CDR3 is built from 14 residues. CDR3 region: CAWSDNIAGYEQYF. The CDR3 nucleotides read TGTGCCTGGAGTGATAATATAGCGGGCTACGAGCAGTACTTC.

The chain combines TRBV12-3 or TRBV12-4 with TRBJ1-2; maybe TRBD1 (5 bases). The CDR3 consists of 11 residues. With 7 bases removed from V and 8 bases from J, the gap between germline ends came to 11 bases. This chain's CDR3 is CASTAGLGYTF. Written as DNA, the CDR3 is TGTGCCAGCACCGCAGGGTTAGGCTACACCTTC.

The V and J genes are TRBV7-9 and TRBJ2-1; a weak D match, TRBD2 (6 bases). The CDR3 is 15 residues long. The germline V gene encodes CDR1 SEHNR and CDR2 FQNEAQ (reference sequence). V shed 5 bases and J shed 6 bases, with 17 bases lying between them. This chain's CDR3 is CASSPRVSGGNEQFF. In DNA, the CDR3 is TGTGCCAGCAGCCCCCGGGTATCCGGGGGCAATGAGCAGTTCTTC.